The rows below give T cell receptor beta chains drawn from one sample of a study of blood T cell repertoires in COVID-19. Method: immunoSEQ multiplex PCR; TCRdb's copy keeps in-frame clones and lacks some. The sample lists about 150,000 clones; roughly 91% were seen once. The sequencing input was peripheral blood. Receptor source: a man aged 18 to 30 with COVID-19, enrolled during active disease. The CDR3 runs from the conserved cysteine through the conserved F or W. The order of the fields is V gene, CDR3 length, clone size, J gene, D gene, CDR3 DNA, CDR3 protein. The D gene is left open where the match is weak. Not all rows give a size; the values are once, few, many and, for expanded clones, a class.

V gene: TRBV9
CDR3 length: 14
clone size: -
J gene: TRBJ1-1
D gene: TRBD1
CDR3 DNA: TGTGCCAGCAGCGCACAGGGGGCTGCGGCTGAAGCTTTCTTT
CDR3 protein: CASSAQGAAAEAFF

V gene: TRBV28
CDR3 length: 14
clone size: -
J gene: TRBJ2-2
D gene: TRBD1
CDR3 DNA: TGTGCCAGCAGTTTACGACAGGGCAGGCGGGAGCTGTTTTTT
CDR3 protein: CASSLRQGRRELFF

V gene: TRBV6-1
CDR3 length: 17
clone size: -
J gene: TRBJ2-7
D gene: TRBD2
CDR3 DNA: TGTGCCAGCAGTGAGCTAGCGGGAGGGCCGGGCTCCTACGAGCAGTACTTC
CDR3 protein: CASSELAGGPGSYEQYF

V gene: TRBV27
CDR3 length: 21
clone size: -
J gene: TRBJ2-1
D gene: TRBD2
CDR3 DNA: TGTGCCAGCAGCCCGGGACTAGCAGATGTTAAAGTAAGAGGAAGCTACAATGAGCAGTTCTTC
CDR3 protein: CASSPGLADVKVRGSYNEQFF

V gene: TRBV6-6
CDR3 length: 13
clone size: once
J gene: TRBJ2-3
D gene: -
CDR3 DNA: TGTGCCAGCAGTTACTCTCGGGGAGATACGCAGTATTTT
CDR3 protein: CASSYSRGDTQYF

V gene: TRBV6-5
CDR3 length: 14
clone size: once
J gene: TRBJ2-7
D gene: TRBD1
CDR3 DNA: TGTGCCAGCAGTATACCGGGACAGCCCTACGAGCAGTACTTC
CDR3 protein: CASSIPGQPYEQYF

V gene: TRBV9
CDR3 length: 16
clone size: -
J gene: TRBJ2-2
D gene: -
CDR3 DNA: TGTGCCAGCAGCGCCCCGCTAGCAGAGAACACCGGGGAGCTGTTTTTT
CDR3 protein: CASSAPLAENTGELFF

V gene: TRBV19
CDR3 length: 18
clone size: -
J gene: TRBJ1-4
D gene: TRBD1
CDR3 DNA: TGTGCCAGTAGTATCGGGTTTGGGCGGACAGGGCGATTTGAAAAACTGTTTTTT
CDR3 protein: CASSIGFGRTGRFEKLFF

V gene: TRBV3-1/TRBV3-2
CDR3 length: 19
clone size: -
J gene: TRBJ1-6
D gene: TRBD1
CDR3 DNA: TGTGCCAGCAGCCCCCTGGGACAGGGAAAGAAACGCTATAATTCACCCCTCCACTTT
CDR3 protein: CASSPLGQGKKRYNSPLHF

V gene: TRBV30
CDR3 length: 12
clone size: -
J gene: TRBJ2-5
D gene: -
CDR3 DNA: TGTGCCTGGAGGCAAACAGGGGGGGCCCAGTACTTC
CDR3 protein: CAWRQTGGAQYF

V gene: TRBV15
CDR3 length: 14
clone size: -
J gene: TRBJ2-3
D gene: -
CDR3 DNA: TGTGCCACCAGCACCGGACTCAACACAGATACGCAGTATTTT
CDR3 protein: CATSTGLNTDTQYF

V gene: TRBV3-1/TRBV3-2
CDR3 length: 15
clone size: -
J gene: TRBJ1-1
D gene: TRBD1
CDR3 DNA: TGTGCCAGCAGCCCTGGGGGACAGGGCTACTCTGAAGCTTTCTTT
CDR3 protein: CASSPGGQGYSEAFF

V gene: TRBV28
CDR3 length: 12
clone size: -
J gene: TRBJ2-2
D gene: -
CDR3 DNA: TGTGCCAGCACGTCGAACACCGGGGAGCTGTTTTTT
CDR3 protein: CASTSNTGELFF

V gene: TRBV9
CDR3 length: 11
clone size: once
J gene: TRBJ2-1
D gene: -
CDR3 DNA: TGTGCCAGCAGTACGGGAGAAGAGCAGTTCTTC
CDR3 protein: CASSTGEEQFF

V gene: TRBV20-1
CDR3 length: 16
clone size: -
J gene: TRBJ1-6
D gene: -
CDR3 DNA: TGCAGTGCTAGTGAAGGGTCGGGGGGCCGTAATTCACCCCTCCACTTT
CDR3 protein: CSASEGSGGRNSPLHF

V gene: TRBV3-1/TRBV3-2
CDR3 length: 15
clone size: -
J gene: TRBJ1-6
D gene: -
CDR3 DNA: TGTGCCAGCAGCCAAGATCAAGGGGTCGGCTCACCCCTCCACTTT
CDR3 protein: CASSQDQGVGSPLHF

V gene: TRBV2
CDR3 length: 12
clone size: -
J gene: TRBJ2-1
D gene: -
CDR3 DNA: TGTGCCAGCAACGGCGGGGTGGATGAGCAGTTCTTC
CDR3 protein: CASNGGVDEQFF

V gene: TRBV12-3/TRBV12-4
CDR3 length: 13
clone size: -
J gene: TRBJ2-7
D gene: TRBD2
CDR3 DNA: TGTGCCAGCAGTTTTGGGCGGGGGTCCGAGCAGTACTTC
CDR3 protein: CASSFGRGSEQYF

V gene: TRBV27
CDR3 length: 15
clone size: -
J gene: TRBJ2-2
D gene: -
CDR3 DNA: TGTGCCAGCAGTTTTATGGTGCAGGGCCCCGGGGAGCTGTTTTTT
CDR3 protein: CASSFMVQGPGELFF

V gene: TRBV4-1
CDR3 length: 21
clone size: -
J gene: TRBJ1-3
D gene: TRBD1
CDR3 DNA: TGCGCCAGCAGCCAACCTCTCGTCCGGGACAGATCCACAAAGTCTGGAAACACCATATATTTT
CDR3 protein: CASSQPLVRDRSTKSGNTIYF

V gene: TRBV7-3
CDR3 length: 13
clone size: -
J gene: TRBJ1-6
D gene: TRBD1
CDR3 DNA: TGTGCCAGCAGCTTAGGACAGGGCCAACCCCTCCACTTT
CDR3 protein: CASSLGQGQPLHF

V gene: TRBV19
CDR3 length: 14
clone size: -
J gene: TRBJ1-5
D gene: -
CDR3 DNA: TGTGCCAGTAGTATATTCAAGGGGTATCAGCCCCAGCATTTT
CDR3 protein: CASSIFKGYQPQHF

V gene: TRBV7-2
CDR3 length: 14
clone size: -
J gene: TRBJ2-7
D gene: -
CDR3 DNA: TGTGCCAGCAGCTTAGCGACTAGTTACTACGAGCAGTACTTC
CDR3 protein: CASSLATSYYEQYF

V gene: TRBV7-6
CDR3 length: 13
clone size: few
J gene: TRBJ1-6
D gene: -
CDR3 DNA: TGTGCCAGCAGCTCCGGCGGTAATTCACCCCTCCACTTT
CDR3 protein: CASSSGGNSPLHF

V gene: TRBV28
CDR3 length: 15
clone size: -
J gene: TRBJ2-4
D gene: TRBD1
CDR3 DNA: TGTGCCAGCAGCCCAGACAGGGAAGTGGGAAACATTCAGTACTTC
CDR3 protein: CASSPDREVGNIQYF

V gene: TRBV29-1
CDR3 length: 16
clone size: -
J gene: TRBJ1-1
D gene: TRBD1
CDR3 DNA: TGCAGCGTTATGGTTTACAGGGGGCATCCCCCCACTGAAGCTTTCTTT
CDR3 protein: CSVMVYRGHPPTEAFF

V gene: TRBV5-4
CDR3 length: 15
clone size: once
J gene: TRBJ2-4
D gene: TRBD2
CDR3 DNA: TGTGCCAGCAGCTTGGGGAGGACTAGCGGGACCCTTAGGTACTTC
CDR3 protein: CASSLGRTSGTLRYF

V gene: TRBV7-6
CDR3 length: 14
clone size: -
J gene: TRBJ2-7
D gene: TRBD1
CDR3 DNA: TGTGCCAGCAGCTCCCCGGACAGGCCCTACGAGCAGTACTTC
CDR3 protein: CASSSPDRPYEQYF

V gene: TRBV28
CDR3 length: 15
clone size: -
J gene: TRBJ1-2
D gene: TRBD1
CDR3 DNA: TGTGCCAGCAGACCTATAGGGACAGATATCTATGGCTACACCTTC
CDR3 protein: CASRPIGTDIYGYTF

V gene: TRBV29-1
CDR3 length: 14
clone size: -
J gene: TRBJ2-7
D gene: TRBD2
CDR3 DNA: TGCAGCGCCTCCGCGGGTGGACTAGCGGGAGGGCTGTACTTC
CDR3 protein: CSASAGGLAGGLYF

V gene: TRBV7-2
CDR3 length: 15
clone size: -
J gene: TRBJ1-3
D gene: TRBD1
CDR3 DNA: TGTGCCAGCAGCCCTATTAGGGGGCAAGGAAACACCATATATTTT
CDR3 protein: CASSPIRGQGNTIYF

V gene: TRBV7-9
CDR3 length: 13
clone size: few
J gene: TRBJ2-7
D gene: -
CDR3 DNA: TGTGCCAGCAGCCCTCGACAGTCTGGCGAGCAGTACTTC
CDR3 protein: CASSPRQSGEQYF

V gene: TRBV4-1
CDR3 length: 14
clone size: -
J gene: TRBJ2-1
D gene: -
CDR3 DNA: TGCGCCAGCAGCCTCCTGGGCCTTTCTAATCAGCAGTTCTTC
CDR3 protein: CASSLLGLSNQQFF

V gene: TRBV28
CDR3 length: 14
clone size: -
J gene: TRBJ2-7
D gene: TRBD1
CDR3 DNA: TGTGCCAGCAGTGGCCTCAGGGGGACCTACGAGCAGTACTTC
CDR3 protein: CASSGLRGTYEQYF

V gene: TRBV19
CDR3 length: 15
clone size: -
J gene: TRBJ2-2
D gene: TRBD2
CDR3 DNA: TGTGCCAGCCGACTAGCGCCCCTGAGGGACGGGGAGCTGTTTTTT
CDR3 protein: CASRLAPLRDGELFF

V gene: TRBV12-3/TRBV12-4
CDR3 length: 12
clone size: -
J gene: TRBJ2-7
D gene: TRBD2
CDR3 DNA: TGTGCCAGCGGGACTAGCACCTACGAGCAGTACTTC
CDR3 protein: CASGTSTYEQYF

V gene: TRBV27
CDR3 length: 15
clone size: -
J gene: TRBJ2-1
D gene: TRBD2
CDR3 DNA: TGTGCCAGCAGCTCGGGACTAGCGGGAGTCAATGAGCAGTTCTTC
CDR3 protein: CASSSGLAGVNEQFF

V gene: TRBV7-2
CDR3 length: 14
clone size: -
J gene: TRBJ2-7
D gene: -
CDR3 DNA: TGTGCCAGCAGCACCCGACAGGGGAGGGGCGAGCAGTACTTC
CDR3 protein: CASSTRQGRGEQYF

V gene: TRBV4-3
CDR3 length: 13
clone size: -
J gene: TRBJ2-2
D gene: -
CDR3 DNA: TGCGCCAGCAGCGAATGGGGGGCCGGGGAGCTGTTTTTT
CDR3 protein: CASSEWGAGELFF

V gene: TRBV6-5
CDR3 length: 15
clone size: -
J gene: TRBJ2-5
D gene: -
CDR3 DNA: TGTGCCAGCAGCACTAGTCCGGGCCAGGGGAGGACCCAGTACTTC
CDR3 protein: CASSTSPGQGRTQYF

V gene: TRBV7-2
CDR3 length: 15
clone size: -
J gene: TRBJ2-1
D gene: TRBD1
CDR3 DNA: TGTGCCAGCAGCCCGACAGGGAACTCCTACAATGAGCAGTTCTTC
CDR3 protein: CASSPTGNSYNEQFF

V gene: TRBV19
CDR3 length: 15
clone size: -
J gene: TRBJ2-7
D gene: TRBD2
CDR3 DNA: TGTGCCAGTAGTGGAAGGACTAGCGGAAACTACGAGCAGTACTTC
CDR3 protein: CASSGRTSGNYEQYF

V gene: TRBV5-5
CDR3 length: 14
clone size: -
J gene: TRBJ2-2
D gene: -
CDR3 DNA: TGTGCCAGCAGCTTAGACAGGAGGACCGGGGAGCTGTTTTTT
CDR3 protein: CASSLDRRTGELFF

V gene: TRBV6-4
CDR3 length: 14
clone size: -
J gene: TRBJ2-1
D gene: -
CDR3 DNA: TGTGCCAGCAGTGTGGCGCAGGGGTACAATGAGCAGTTCTTC
CDR3 protein: CASSVAQGYNEQFF

V gene: TRBV27
CDR3 length: 12
clone size: -
J gene: TRBJ2-5
D gene: -
CDR3 DNA: TGTGCCAGCAGTTCGCCAGCGAAGACCCAGTACTTC
CDR3 protein: CASSSPAKTQYF

V gene: TRBV24-1
CDR3 length: 15
clone size: -
J gene: TRBJ2-3
D gene: TRBD2
CDR3 DNA: TGTGCCACCTCCCGCGGGAGCCCTAGCACAGATACGCAGTATTTT
CDR3 protein: CATSRGSPSTDTQYF

V gene: TRBV28
CDR3 length: 14
clone size: -
J gene: TRBJ1-5
D gene: -
CDR3 DNA: TGTGCCAGCAGTCTTGCGTACGGTCCCCAGCCCCAGCATTTT
CDR3 protein: CASSLAYGPQPQHF

V gene: TRBV12-2
CDR3 length: 17
clone size: -
J gene: TRBJ2-7
D gene: -
CDR3 DNA: TGTGCAAGTCGCTTATCAGCTACAGACCTTACAGCCTACGAGCAGTACTTC
CDR3 protein: CASRLSATDLTAYEQYF

V gene: TRBV6-6
CDR3 length: 15
clone size: -
J gene: TRBJ2-1
D gene: TRBD2
CDR3 DNA: TGTGCCAGCAGTGACCTAGCGGGGGACTACAATGAGCAGTTCTTC
CDR3 protein: CASSDLAGDYNEQFF

V gene: TRBV6-2/TRBV6-3
CDR3 length: 14
clone size: -
J gene: TRBJ1-2
D gene: -
CDR3 DNA: TGTGCCAGCAGTGGGGGACACACAAGCGGTGGCTACACCTTC
CDR3 protein: CASSGGHTSGGYTF

V gene: TRBV19
CDR3 length: 13
clone size: few
J gene: TRBJ1-3
D gene: TRBD1
CDR3 DNA: TGTGCCGGAGCACAGGGGGCTGGAAACACCATATATTTT
CDR3 protein: CAGAQGAGNTIYF

V gene: TRBV6-5
CDR3 length: 15
clone size: once
J gene: TRBJ1-2
D gene: TRBD1
CDR3 DNA: TGTGCCAGCAGCCGATATGGACAGGTCCGGTATGGCTACACCTTC
CDR3 protein: CASSRYGQVRYGYTF

V gene: TRBV7-2
CDR3 length: 14
clone size: -
J gene: TRBJ2-7
D gene: TRBD2
CDR3 DNA: TGTGCCAGCAGCGCCGGACTAGCGGGAGGCGAGCAGTACTTC
CDR3 protein: CASSAGLAGGEQYF

V gene: TRBV19
CDR3 length: 12
clone size: -
J gene: TRBJ1-5
D gene: TRBD1
CDR3 DNA: TGTGCCACCAGACAGGGTAATCAGCCCCAGCATTTT
CDR3 protein: CATRQGNQPQHF

V gene: TRBV29-1
CDR3 length: 13
clone size: -
J gene: TRBJ2-3
D gene: TRBD2
CDR3 DNA: TGCAGCGTCCTAGCGGGGGGCACAGATACGCAGTATTTT
CDR3 protein: CSVLAGGTDTQYF